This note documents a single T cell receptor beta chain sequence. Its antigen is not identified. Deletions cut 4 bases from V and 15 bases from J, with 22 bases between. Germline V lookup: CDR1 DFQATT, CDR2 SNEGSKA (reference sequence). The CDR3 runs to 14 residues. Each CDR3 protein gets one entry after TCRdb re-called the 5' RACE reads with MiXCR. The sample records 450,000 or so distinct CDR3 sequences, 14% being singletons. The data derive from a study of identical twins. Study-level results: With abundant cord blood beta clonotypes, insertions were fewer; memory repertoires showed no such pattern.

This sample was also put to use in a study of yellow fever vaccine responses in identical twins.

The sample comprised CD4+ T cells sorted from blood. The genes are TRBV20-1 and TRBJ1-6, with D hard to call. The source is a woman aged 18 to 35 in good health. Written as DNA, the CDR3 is TGCAGTGCTACCTCCGGGGAAGGGTCAAGTGTCCTCCACTTT. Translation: CSATSGEGSSVLHF.